Below, one T cell receptor (beta chain) is given with its context. This table comes from immunoSEQ multiplex PCR, and its TCRdb copy is limited to in-frame clones, with some not included. The sample shows more than 150,000 clones, approximately 93% of them seen only once. This entry belongs to a study of control samples from healthy donors and cancer patients. The CDR3 length is 18 residues. Trimming removed 0 bases at V and 5 bases at J, with 17 bases between. Germline values: CDR1 MGHRA, CDR2 YSYEKL. The chain combines TRBV4-1 with TRBJ2-6, with D perhaps assigned TRBD1 or TRBD2 (5 bases each). The sequenced sample consisted of blood. The source is a man in his fifties or sixties in good health. The CDR3 spells CASSQEGEPSLRANVLTF. CDR3 nucleotide sequence: TGCGCCAGCAGCCAAGAAGGGGAGCCCTCTCTTCGGGCCAACGTCCTGACTTTC.